The 25 T cell receptor beta chains given below trace back to one sample, sequenced in a study of blood T cell repertoires in COVID-19. Profiled with immunoSEQ multiplex PCR; TCRdb holds only in-frame clones, not every one. The table has 200,000 or so clones, approximately 87% seen once. Sequencing was done on a sample of peripheral blood. All receptors derive from a woman in her 70s with acute or convalescent COVID-19.

The count of this clone is one. The V gene is TRBV18, the J gene TRBJ2-1, with D possibly TRBD2 on 6 matching bases. CDR1 is KGHSH, CDR2 LQKENI, per germline. Trimming removed 3 bases from V and 4 bases from J, with 19 bases in between. The CDR3 runs to 17 residues. CDR3: CASSPTPATAGYNEQFF. In DNA, the CDR3 is TGTGCCAGCTCACCTACCCCGGCGACGGCGGGGTACAATGAGCAGTTCTTC.

This rearrangement joins TRBV6-5 to TRBJ1-6, with 10 nucleotides matching TRBD1. Germline CDR1 MNHEY, CDR2 SVGAGI. J lost 7 bases, V lost 4 bases, and 1 base had no gene match. The CDR3 has 14 residues. CDR3 sequence (DNA): TGTGCCAGCAGTTCGGGACAGGGGAATTCACCCCTCCACTTT. This sequence encodes CASSSGQGNSPLHF.

The chain uses TRBV12-3 or TRBV12-4 and TRBJ1-3, with TRBD1 matching over 7 bases. The V gene end was trimmed by 5 bases and the J gene end by 2 bases; junction bases not matched to a gene: 0. The CDR3 is 13 residues long. The CDR3 DNA reads TGTGCCAGCAGTGGGACAGCTGGAAACACCATATATTTT. It yields the protein CASSGTAGNTIYF.

V usage is TRBV27 and J usage is TRBJ1-2, with TRBD1 identical over 7 bases. Germline assignment: CDR1 MNHEY and CDR2 SMNVEV (reference sequence). The CDR3 runs to 15 residues. J lost 5 bases, V lost 5 bases, and 11 bases had no gene match. This chain's CDR3 is CASSPQTGYGYGYTF. For the CDR3, the DNA is TGTGCCAGCAGTCCGCAGACAGGGTATGGGTATGGCTACACCTTC.

The chain carries TRBV2 and TRBJ1-1; perhaps TRBD1 as D (5 bases). The CDR3 sequence is 12 residues long. The ends were cut back, 2 bases at V and 11 bases at J, with 12 bases in the middle. Germline CDR1 SNHLY, CDR2 FYNNEI. The CDR3 loop is CASSERGINAFF. In DNA, the CDR3 is TGTGCCAGCAGTGAAAGGGGAATCAATGCTTTCTTT.

Comment on this clone: The same CDR3 arises from other DNA sequences in this sample as well. The chain has TRBV3-1 (or the pseudogene TRBV3-2) and TRBJ2-7; a possible D gene is TRBD2 (5 bases). Germline V gives CDR1 LGHDT, CDR2 YNNKEL (reference sequence). V was shortened by 1 base and J by 3 bases, with 10 bases between the two germline ends. The CDR3 runs 14 residues. The DNA for the CDR3 is TGTGCCAGCAGCCAAGCCACTGGGAGCTACGAGCAGTACTTC. Residues: CASSQATGSYEQYF.

CDR3 protein: CASRSSSGLAPLTGELFF. CDR3 bases: TGTGCCAGTAGGTCCTCGTCGGGCCTAGCGCCTCTCACCGGGGAGCTGTTTTTT. V usage is TRBV19 and J usage is TRBJ2-2; D possibly corresponds to TRBD2 (6 bases). Trimming cost V 6 bases and J 4 bases, with 24 bases left between them. The CDR3 is 18 amino acids. The germline CDR1 and CDR2 sequences are LNHDA and SQIVND (reference sequence).

This clone was recorded only once. The CDR3 DNA sequence: TGTGCCAGCAGCTTACAGGGCGCGACAGAGACCCAGTACTTC. Amino acids: CASSLQGATETQYF. The chain links TRBV7-2 to TRBJ2-5, with D possibly TRBD1 on 5 matching bases. Trimming removed 2 bases from V and 4 bases from J, with 11 bases in between. Germline-derived CDR1 and CDR2 are SGHTA and FQGNSA. The CDR3 sequence is 14 residues long.

The chain recombines TRBV19 with TRBJ2-2, with 8 bases that match TRBD2. With V trimmed by 5 bases and J by 4 bases, 6 bases remained unmatched. This CDR3 contains 15 residues. Germline values: CDR1 LNHDA, CDR2 SQIVND (reference sequence). The CDR3 DNA is TGTGCCAGTAGTCCGCGCGGGAGGACCACCGGGGAGCTGTTTTTT. This codes for CASSPRGRTTGELFF.

As DNA, the CDR3 is TGTGCCAGCAGCCCGGGATTCACTACCGGAAACACCATATATTTT. It encodes CASSPGFTTGNTIYF. The V gene is TRBV6-5, the J gene TRBJ1-3; D unclear. V was pared by 6 bases and J by 4 bases, with 16 bases between. CDR1 MNHEY and CDR2 SVGAGI come from the germline V gene. The CDR3 runs 15 residues.

The chain recombines TRBV11-2 with TRBJ2-7; TRBD1 agrees at 9 bases. V was clipped by 8 bases and J by 2 bases; unmatched bases: 7. In germline, CDR1 is SGHAT, CDR2 FQNNGV. The CDR3 runs 14 residues. CDR3 protein: CASGRDRAAYEQYF. The CDR3 coding sequence is TGTGCCAGCGGTCGGGACAGGGCCGCCTACGAGCAGTACTTC.

The V and J genes are TRBV4-1 and TRBJ2-2; the match to TRBD2 covers 9 bases. V was pared by 0 bases and J by 5 bases, with 19 bases of the junction left unmatched. The CDR3 is 21 residues long. Germline values: CDR1 MGHRA, CDR2 YSYEKL. CDR3 coding DNA: TGCGCCAGCAGCCAAGAAGGGGTGGGGACTAGCCTAAATCGGGGGACCGGGGAGCTGTTTTTT. It translates to CASSQEGVGTSLNRGTGELFF.

This chain connects TRBV11-3 to TRBJ1-1, with D hard to call. This CDR3 has 13 residues. Per germline, CDR1 SGHNT and CDR2 YENEEA. V lost 5 bases, J lost 7 bases, and 14 bases lay in between. As DNA, the CDR3 is TGTGCCAGCAGCCCCCCCGGGATCTTTGAAGCTTTCTTT. It encodes CASSPPGIFEAFF.

The V gene is TRBV18, the J gene TRBJ1-1; D gene ambiguous. Trimming removed 0 bases from V and 0 bases from J, with 8 bases in between. The CDR3 runs to 15 residues. Germline CDR1 reads KGHSH; CDR2 reads LQKENI. CDR3 coding DNA: TGTGCCAGCTCACCACCGGCGGGGATGAACACTGAAGCTTTCTTT. This gives the protein CASSPPAGMNTEAFF.

Only a few counts were recorded for this clone. This chain connects TRBV11-3 to TRBJ1-1; no reliable D call. Per germline, CDR1 SGHNT and CDR2 YENEEA. This CDR3 has 14 residues. V lost 0 bases, J lost 4 bases, and 9 bases lay in between. The CDR3 sequence is CASSLDLGSTEAFF. The CDR3 DNA follows: TGTGCCAGCAGCTTAGACTTAGGGAGCACTGAAGCTTTCTTT.

The chain joins TRBV7-2 to TRBJ1-2, with 9 positions matching TRBD1. The CDR3 is 15 amino acids. In germline, CDR1 is SGHTA, CDR2 FQGNSA. Trimming at V came to 7 bases and at J to 1 base, leaving 7 bases not matched to a gene. CDR3 DNA: TGTGCCAGCACCACCGGGACAGGGAATAACTATGGCTACACCTTC. Translated: CASTTGTGNNYGYTF.

V is TRBV4-2 and J is TRBJ2-2; TRBD1 might be the D (6 bases). Trimming pared 0 bases from V and 5 bases from J, leaving 16 bases between. Germline CDR1 is LGHNA and CDR2 is YNFKEQ. The CDR3 is made up of 17 amino acids. As DNA, the CDR3 is TGTGCCAGCAGCCAAGATCCGAGGGGGAGTTGGACCGGGGAGCTGTTTTTT. Its protein is CASSQDPRGSWTGELFF.

The CDR3 region is CASSHPGQSPYEQYF. The CDR3 DNA reads as TGTGCCAGCTCGCACCCGGGACAGTCCCCCTACGAGCAGTACTTC. V and J are TRBV18 and TRBJ2-7; 7 nucleotides line up with TRBD1. The CDR3 has 15 residues. CDR1 and CDR2 from the germline V gene are KGHSH and LQKENI. With V trimmed by 6 bases and J by 2 bases, 10 bases remained unmatched.

This clone was counted once. The chain carries TRBV18 and TRBJ2-7; TRBD1 matches at 10 bases. This CDR3 region has 15 residues. V was clipped by 3 bases and J by 3 bases; unmatched bases: 5. CDR1 and CDR2 from the germline V gene are KGHSH and LQKENI. The DNA for the CDR3 is TGTGCCAGCTCACCGACAGGGGGCGGGAGCTACGAGCAGTACTTC. Its protein is CASSPTGGGSYEQYF.

V usage is TRBV5-4 and J usage is TRBJ1-2, with 10 positions matching TRBD1. The germline V gene encodes CDR1 SGHNT and CDR2 YYREEE (reference sequence). Trimming at V came to 5 bases and at J to 6 bases, leaving 13 bases not matched to a gene. There are 16 residues in the CDR3. This CDR3 is CASSLPPGQGKDGYTF. Here the CDR3 DNA reads TGTGCCAGCAGTTTACCCCCGGGACAGGGGAAGGATGGCTACACCTTC.

The chain recombines TRBV7-3 with TRBJ1-6; D might be TRBD1 (6 bases). The germline V gene has CDR1 SGHTA and CDR2 FQGTGA. Trimming removed 3 bases at V and 7 bases at J, with 10 bases between. This CDR3 is 14 amino acids long. The CDR3, as DNA: TGTGCCAGCAGCTTCCAGGGGTCCAATTCACCCCTCCACTTT. Residues: CASSFQGSNSPLHF.

The chain combines TRBV7-2 with TRBJ2-3; 7 bases agree with TRBD2. This CDR3 contains 16 residues. V was pared by 5 bases and J by 3 bases, with 11 bases of the junction left unmatched. Germline V lookup: CDR1 SGHTA, CDR2 FQGNSA. The CDR3 loop reads CASSILVSSGTDTQYF. The CDR3 DNA follows: TGTGCCAGCAGCATTCTCGTATCTAGCGGTACAGATACGCAGTATTTT.

The rearrangement links TRBV14 to TRBJ2-7; no clear D gene. Germline V gene data show CDR1 as SGHDN and CDR2 as FVKESK. V lost 5 bases and J lost 9, with 17 bases in between. The CDR3 covers 13 residues. The CDR3, as DNA: TGTGCCAGCAGCATCCCCCATGGGCCCCGGCAGTACTTC. As protein: CASSIPHGPRQYF.

The V call is TRBV27, the J call TRBJ1-1; tentatively, D is TRBD1 (5 bases). In germline, CDR1 is MNHEY, CDR2 SMNVEV (reference sequence). V lost 3 bases, J lost 3 bases, and 14 bases lay in between. This CDR3 is 15 amino acids long. Here the CDR3 reads CASSFQGGGDTEAFF. CDR3 sequence (DNA): TGTGCCAGCAGTTTCCAAGGCGGGGGTGACACTGAAGCTTTCTTT.

This clone was found once. Other DNA sequences from this sample encode an identical CDR3 as well. The chain uses TRBV2 and TRBJ2-5, with 9 bases fitting TRBD2. The J segment lost 10 bases and the V segment lost 7 bases, leaving 10 bases of the junction unmatched. The length of the CDR3 is 13 residues. Germline assignment: CDR1 SNHLY and CDR2 FYNNEI. In nucleotides, the CDR3 is TGTGCCAGCACCCAGCGGGGGGTAGGGGACCAGTACTTC. Translation gives CASTQRGVGDQYF. The variable domain in full, completed from reference TRBV2 and TRBJ2-5, reads EPEVTQTPSHQVTQMGQEVILRCVPISNHLYFYWYRQILGQKVEFLVSFYNNEISEKSEIFDDQFSVERPDGSNFTLKIRSTKLEDSAMYFCASTQRGVGDQYFGPGTRLLVL.